This T cell receptor beta chain was identified during a study of T cell repertoires in cytomegalovirus infection. About this clonotype itself: What it binds is unknown.

Study results and limitations: Summed frequency of public TCR beta families distinguished CMV carriers with the relevant HLA. In two of eight donors, the top clonotype was HLA-C-restricted CMV-specific.

TCRdb reanalysed the reads using MiXCR and keeps one entry per CDR3 protein. Among nearly 700,000 distinct CDR3 sequences listed, around 30% were seen once. CDR1 and CDR2 (germline): MNHNS, SASEGT. The CDR3 is 18 amino acids. V gave up 4 bases and J gave up 7 bases; unmatched junction bases: 14. The chain joins TRBV6-1 to TRBJ1-5; TRBD1 aligns across 12 bases. This specimen consisted of cultured PBMCs, obtained from culture after CMV antigen stimulation. This clonotype was sampled from a human donor in good health (CMV status not recorded). Some clones in this sample may be carry-over from other donors' samples. The CDR3 sequence: CASSAPGQGAIPVQPQHF. The CDR3 nucleotides are TGTGCCAGCAGTGCACCGGGACAGGGGGCGATCCCGGTGCAGCCCCAGCATTTT.